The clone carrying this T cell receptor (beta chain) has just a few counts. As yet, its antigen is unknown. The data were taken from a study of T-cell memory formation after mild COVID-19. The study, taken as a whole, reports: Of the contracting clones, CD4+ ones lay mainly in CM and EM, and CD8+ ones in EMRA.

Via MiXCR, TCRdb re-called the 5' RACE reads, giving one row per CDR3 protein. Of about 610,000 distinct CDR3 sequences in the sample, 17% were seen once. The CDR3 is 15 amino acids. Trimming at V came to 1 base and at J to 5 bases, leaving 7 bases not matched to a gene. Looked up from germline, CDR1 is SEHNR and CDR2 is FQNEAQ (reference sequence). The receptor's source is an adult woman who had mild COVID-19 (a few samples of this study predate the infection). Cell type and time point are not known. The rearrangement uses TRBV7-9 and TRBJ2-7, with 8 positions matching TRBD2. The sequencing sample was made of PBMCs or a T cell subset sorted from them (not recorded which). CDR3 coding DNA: TGTGCCAGCAGCTTAGTTCGGGGGGGCAGGAACGAGCAGTACTTC. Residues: CASSLVRGGRNEQYF.